This TCR beta chain was obtained from a study of blood T cell repertoires in COVID-19. V lost 5 bases and J 0 bases, leaving 19 bases between the germline ends. The CDR3 contains 18 residues. Germline values: CDR1 SEHNR, CDR2 FQNEAQ (reference sequence). Per the original data handling: Amplifying reference gene primers gave estimates of nucleated cell counts. Clones were sequenced by immunoSEQ multiplex PCR, and TCRdb holds only the in-frame ones, with some missing. V, J and clone size are taken as reported in that table, and D and trimming were inferred from the DNA itself. The data hold about 300,000 clones, with around 89% observed a single time. This clone showed up just a few times.

This clonotype was sampled from a young woman with COVID-19, enrolled during active disease. The chain links TRBV7-9 to TRBJ2-2, with a tentative D call TRBD1 (5 bases). Sequencing was performed on peripheral blood. CDR3 residues: CASSKTRVRVPNTGELFF. For the CDR3, the DNA is TGTGCCAGCAGCAAAACGCGTGTCAGGGTCCCGAACACCGGGGAGCTGTTTTTT. Based on the CDR3 plus reference TRBV7-9 and TRBJ2-2, the full variable domain is DTGVSQNPRHKITKRGQNVTFRCDPISEHNRLYWYRQTLGQGPEFLTYFQNEAQLEKSRLLSDRFSAERPKGSFSTLEIQRTEQGDSAMYLCASSKTRVRVPNTGELFFGEGSRLTVL.